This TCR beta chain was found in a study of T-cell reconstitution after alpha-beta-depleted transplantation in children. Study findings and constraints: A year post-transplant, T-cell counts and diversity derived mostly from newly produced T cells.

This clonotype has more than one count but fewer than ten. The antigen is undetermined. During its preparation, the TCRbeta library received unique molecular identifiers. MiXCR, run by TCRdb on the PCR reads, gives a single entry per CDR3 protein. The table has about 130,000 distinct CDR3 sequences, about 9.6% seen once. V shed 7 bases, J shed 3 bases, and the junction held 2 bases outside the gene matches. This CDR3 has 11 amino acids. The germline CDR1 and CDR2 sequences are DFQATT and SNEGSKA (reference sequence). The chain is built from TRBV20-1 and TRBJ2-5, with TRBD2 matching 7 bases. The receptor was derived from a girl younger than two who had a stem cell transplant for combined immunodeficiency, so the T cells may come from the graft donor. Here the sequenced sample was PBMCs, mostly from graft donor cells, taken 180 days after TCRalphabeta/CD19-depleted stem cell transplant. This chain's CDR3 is CSGSGEETQYF. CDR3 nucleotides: TGCAGTGGGAGCGGGGAAGAGACCCAGTACTTC.